This T cell receptor beta chain comes out of a study of response to subunit inactivated influenza vaccine listed by TCRdb under 2018. Describing the broader study: Deep quantitative profiling of the T cell receptor repertoire was used in the study to follow responses to a trivalent subunit inactivated influenza vaccine. Overall study results and their limits: According to the authors, only a limited number of new T cells may be recruited by each seasonal influenza vaccination.

In regard to this clonotype: Its antigen target is currently unknown. The sample holds no much larger clone one base away, and base qualities are not on file.

The CDR3 spans 12 residues, from the cysteine through the phenylalanine. Just CDR3 DNA is preserved here, 36 bases in frame from base 1. For CDR1 and CDR2, the germline V gene (reference sequence) lists DFQATT and SNEGSKA. Between the V and J ends, shortened by 4 bases and 2 bases respectively, the junction contains 7 bases. The library was generated by RT-PCR. Sequenced using an Illumina HiSeq 2500. TCRdb reprocessed the public reads (quality trimming at Q25 with fastp, clone calling with MiXCR) and kept in-frame beta chains. Entries are consolidated by CDR3 protein sequence, retaining the most common genes and DNA. In this sample the table shows hundreds of thousands of distinct CDR3 sequences, around 25% of which occur a single time. Around 1.8% of the sample is taken by the ten largest.

The rearrangement joined TRBV20-1 to TRBJ2-3, with TRBD2 as a weak D call on 5 bases. This material consisted of CD4+ T cells sorted from PBMCs, taken 5 days after vaccination. The receptor was isolated from a man aged 45 to 65 who received an inactivated influenza vaccine. Donor details come from another sample of the same person, matched by shared clones. This receptor has the CDR3 CSANGDTDTQYF. The DNA sequence is TGCAGTGCTAACGGGGACACAGATACGCAGTATTTT.